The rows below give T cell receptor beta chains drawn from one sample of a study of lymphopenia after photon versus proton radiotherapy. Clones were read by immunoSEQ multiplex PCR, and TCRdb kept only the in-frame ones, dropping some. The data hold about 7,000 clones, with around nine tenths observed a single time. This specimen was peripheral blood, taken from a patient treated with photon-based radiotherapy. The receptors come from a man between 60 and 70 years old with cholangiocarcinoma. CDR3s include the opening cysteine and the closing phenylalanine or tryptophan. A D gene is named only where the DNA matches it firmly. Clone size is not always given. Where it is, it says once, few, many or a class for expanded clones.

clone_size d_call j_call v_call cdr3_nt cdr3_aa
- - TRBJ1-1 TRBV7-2 TGTGCCAGCAGCTTAGTTGAGGGCACTGAAGCTTTCTTT CASSLVEGTEAFF
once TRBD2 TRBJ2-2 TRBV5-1 TGCGCCAGCAGCGCAGCTAGCGGGAGTGCCGGGGAGCTGTTTTTT CASSAASGSAGELFF
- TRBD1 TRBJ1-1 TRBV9 TGTGCCAGCAGCGGACAGGGGGCAGGGACTGAAGCTTTCTTT CASSGQGAGTEAFF
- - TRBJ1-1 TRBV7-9 TGTGCCAGCAGTTATTATGGTGGGGCGGACACTGAAGCTTTCTTT CASSYYGGADTEAFF
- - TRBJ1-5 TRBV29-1 TGCAGCGTTGAAGAGGTGAGGGGCCAGCCCCAGCATTTT CSVEEVRGQPQHF
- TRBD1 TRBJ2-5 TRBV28 TGTGCCAGCAGTTCAACAGGGGGTGGAGAGACCCAGTACTTC CASSSTGGGETQYF
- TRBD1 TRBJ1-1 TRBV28 TGTGCCAGTGTGACAGGGGGCTTCCAACCCCCTAACACTGAAGCTTTCTTT CASVTGGFQPPNTEAFF
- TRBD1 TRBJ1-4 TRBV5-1 TGCGCCAGCAGCTCGGGACAGGGTCACGAAAAACTGTTTTTT CASSSGQGHEKLFF
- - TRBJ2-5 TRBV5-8 TGTGCCAGCAGCTTTGGGATTGCGGGGGCAGAGACCCAGTACTTC CASSFGIAGAETQYF
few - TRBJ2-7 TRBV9 TGTGCCAGCAGCGTAGCGGGAAGGACTGACGAGCAGTACTTC CASSVAGRTDEQYF
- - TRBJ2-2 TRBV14 TGTGCCAGCAGCCAATGGGCAATCGACACCGGGGAGCTGTTTTTT CASSQWAIDTGELFF
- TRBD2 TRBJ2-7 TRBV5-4 TGTGCCAGCAGCCCGACCCTGAATAGCGGGGCCAACTACGAGCAGTACTTC CASSPTLNSGANYEQYF
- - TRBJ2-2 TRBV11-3 TGTGCCAGCAGCTTAGATTCAGGACTGTACACCGGGGAGCTGTTTTTT CASSLDSGLYTGELFF
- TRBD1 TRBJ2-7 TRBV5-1 TGCGCCAGCACCACCGGGACAGGAGACGAGCAGTACTTC CASTTGTGDEQYF
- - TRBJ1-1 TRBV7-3 TGTGCCAGAACCTTAGTGCAGGCTCAATCTGAAGCTTTCTTT CARTLVQAQSEAFF
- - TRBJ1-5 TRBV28 TGTGCCAGCAGTTTATTTCTCCGCGTGGGAAGGGGCAATCAGCCCCAGCATTTT CASSLFLRVGRGNQPQHF
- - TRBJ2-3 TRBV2 TGTGCCAGCAGCAGAACCTATAACACAGATACGCAGTATTTT CASSRTYNTDTQYF
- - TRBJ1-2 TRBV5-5 TGTGCCAGCAGCTTGAGTGTGGCCGGGGGCTATGGCTACACCTTC CASSLSVAGGYGYTF
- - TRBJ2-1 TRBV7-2 TGTGCCAGCAGCACCCCCCCCAATGAGCAGTTCTTC CASSTPPNEQFF
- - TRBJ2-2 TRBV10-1 TGCGCCAGCAGTGAGTCGGGCAGTCCCTACACCGGGGAGCTGTTTTTT CASSESGSPYTGELFF